A selection of T cell receptor beta chains follows, all from one sample in a study of T cell responses to AZD1222 COVID-19 vaccine. Clones were read by immunoSEQ multiplex PCR, and TCRdb kept only the in-frame ones, dropping some. The repertoire includes more than 100,000 clones, around 87% of them detected once, and around 3.3% sits in the top ten. The starting material was peripheral blood, obtained on day 0 of AZD1222 vaccination. These receptors all stem from an adult in good health. The CDR3 runs from the conserved cysteine through the conserved F or W. D genes are given only for firm matches. A row's size may be missing; if present it is once, few, many or a size class.

>TRBJ1-4|-|-|TRBV7-9
CASSPTGFRPEKLFF
TGTGCCAGCAGCCCTACAGGGTTCCGCCCCGAAAAACTGTTTTTT
>TRBJ2-3|-|-|TRBV11-3
CASSFSFSDTQYF
TGTGCCAGCAGCTTCTCTTTCTCAGATACGCAGTATTTT
>TRBJ1-5|-|-|TRBV6-2/TRBV6-3
CASSPNRIYSNQPQHF
TGTGCCAGCAGCCCTAACAGGATCTATAGCAATCAGCCCCAGCATTTT
>TRBJ2-7|-|-|TRBV28
CASSLVGSTYEQYF
TGTGCCAGCAGTTTAGTTGGCTCGACCTACGAGCAGTACTTC
>TRBJ2-2|TRBD1|once|TRBV7-9
CASSTRDRGRDTGELFF
TGTGCCAGCAGCACCCGGGACAGGGGGCGCGACACCGGGGAGCTGTTTTTT
>TRBJ2-7|TRBD2|-|TRBV3-1/TRBV3-2
CASSLGTSGEILSYEQYF
TGTGCCAGCAGCCTAGGGACTAGCGGGGAGATTCTCTCCTACGAGCAGTACTTC
>TRBJ2-2|TRBD1|few|TRBV13
CASSFAQGANTGELFF
TGTGCCAGCAGCTTCGCCCAGGGGGCCAACACCGGGGAGCTGTTTTTT
>TRBJ1-2|TRBD1|-|TRBV28
CASRTPGGPYGYTF
TGTGCCAGCAGAACCCCAGGGGGCCCCTATGGCTACACCTTC
>TRBJ1-2|-|-|TRBV19
CASSPGGRPNYGYTF
TGTGCCAGTAGTCCCGGGGGCAGGCCTAACTATGGCTACACCTTC
>TRBJ2-5|-|-|TRBV4-3
CASSRELWRTQYF
TGCGCCAGCAGCCGGGAGTTATGGCGGACCCAGTACTTC
>TRBJ1-1|-|-|TRBV19
CASSMSYGARGTEAFF
TGTGCCAGTAGTATGTCGTACGGCGCCAGGGGCACTGAAGCTTTCTTT
>TRBJ2-7|-|-|TRBV6-5
CASSYSSGVGYEQYF
TGTGCCAGCAGTTACTCTTCGGGGGTGGGCTACGAGCAGTACTTC
>TRBJ1-2|-|-|TRBV6-5
CASSFYSGAEGYTF
TGTGCCAGCAGTTTCTACTCAGGGGCGGAGGGCTACACCTTC
>TRBJ2-5|-|few|TRBV14
CASSQGQDWLAETQYF
TGTGCCAGCAGCCAAGGTCAGGACTGGCTAGCGGAGACCCAGTACTTC
>TRBJ2-7|-|-|TRBV5-1
CASSLGDNNEQYF
TGCGCCAGCAGCTTGGGGGACAACAACGAGCAGTACTTC
>TRBJ2-7|TRBD2|-|TRBV5-4
CASSLGSSGINEQYF
TGTGCCAGCAGCTTGGGTTCTAGCGGGATCAACGAGCAGTACTTC